These 21 T cell receptor beta chains were sequenced from one sample in a study of blood T cells in healthy people across ages (dated by TCRdb to 2015 to 2017). Library prep was done by 5' RACE. Sequencing used an Illumina HiSeq 2500. A second 7 to 11 cycle PCR used a sample-barcoded 5' primer and a J-beta primer mix. In-frame beta chains were kept once TCRdb had trimmed the public reads at Q25 with fastp and called clones with MiXCR. Rows are combined by CDR3 protein, so each entry shows the most common genes and DNA. A total of approximately 810,000 distinct CDR3 sequences appear in this sample, around 26% of them only once. The leading ten clones occupy around a sixth of the sample. Source material: blood. These receptors all stem from an elderly woman in good health.

This clonotype has only a few counts. V usage is TRBV2 and J usage is TRBJ1-6, with TRBD1 matching 7 bases. This CDR3 spans 16 amino acids. V trimming: 4 bases; J trimming: 4 bases; junction bases outside the gene matches: 7. Germline lookup yields CDR1 SNHLY and CDR2 FYNNEI. CDR3 sequence: CASSVTGNPYNSPLHF. CDR3 sequence (DNA): TGTGCCAGCAGTGTGACAGGGAACCCATATAATTCACCCCTCCACTTT.

The CDR3 region has the DNA TGCAGTGCTAGTAAAGCGGGGGTCAACTACAATGAGCAGTTCTTC. It yields the protein CSASKAGVNYNEQFF. The V gene is TRBV20-1, the J gene TRBJ2-1; 8 bases fit TRBD2. The CDR3 has 15 amino acids. The J segment lost 3 bases and the V segment lost 3 bases, leaving 7 bases of the junction unmatched. Germline V gives CDR1 DFQATT, CDR2 SNEGSKA (reference sequence).

With respect to this clonotype: A much bigger clone sits one base away, suggesting this may be a read error. This rearrangement joins TRBV20-1 to TRBJ2-7, with D perhaps matching TRBD2 (6 bases). V gave up 3 bases and J gave up 3 bases, with 18 bases separating them. Germline V gene sequence: CDR1 DFQATT, CDR2 SNEGSKA (reference sequence). This CDR3 region has 15 residues. CDR3 sequence reads: CSASPGRRAGYEQYF. The CDR3, as DNA: TGCAGTGCTAGCCCGGGGAGGCGGGCTGGCTACGAGCAGTACTTC.

This clonotype was counted many times. The rearrangement uses TRBV2 and TRBJ2-3; a possible D gene is TRBD1 (6 bases). Per germline, CDR1 SNHLY and CDR2 FYNNEI. The CDR3 runs 14 residues. Between the trimmed V and J ends, which lost 6 bases and 2 bases, there was a span of 12 bases. The CDR3 is CASSPRQVTDTQYF. The CDR3 bases are TGTGCCAGCAGCCCGCGACAGGTCACAGATACGCAGTATTTT.

This clonotype was counted many times. This chain joins TRBV29-1 and TRBJ1-1; a weak D match, TRBD1 (5 bases). The CDR3 contains 11 residues. CDR1 SQVTM and CDR2 ANQGSEA come from the germline V gene. V was shortened by 2 bases and J by 10 bases, with 11 bases between the two germline ends. CDR3 nucleotide sequence: TGCAGCGTTGAACTCAGGCAGGGAGCTTTCTTT. It translates to CSVELRQGAFF.

This clonotype has ten or more counts. The chain carries TRBV20-1 and TRBJ1-2; 12 positions match TRBD1. Unmatched junction bases numbered 8, after V lost 3 bases and J lost 3 bases. The CDR3 consists of 16 residues. The germline CDR1 and CDR2 sequences are DFQATT and SNEGSKA (reference sequence). CDR3 sequence reads: CSASRDRGLIDYGYTF. In DNA, the CDR3 is TGCAGTGCTAGTAGGGACAGGGGGCTTATAGACTATGGCTACACCTTC.

V gene TRBV7-8 combines with J gene TRBJ1-5; D unclear. V was trimmed by 5 bases and J by 0 bases, leaving 8 bases between them. The CDR3 is 14 residues long. The V gene's germline CDR1 is SGHVS and CDR2 FQNEAQ. The CDR3 region has the DNA TGTGCCAGCAGCCATGACGATAGCAATCAGCCCCAGCATTTT. This sequence encodes CASSHDDSNQPQHF.

The J gene is TRBJ2-1, the V gene TRBV29-1; D may be TRBD2 (5 bases). The CDR3 is 17 residues long. Germline V gene lookup returns CDR1 SQVTM and CDR2 ANQGSEA. CDR3 DNA: TGCAACGTAGGAGGTGGGTGGGGTTCTGCCCCTAACAATGAGCAGTTCTTC. This translates into CNVGGGWGSAPNNEQFF.

A few counts support this clonotype. The chain combines TRBV7-2 with TRBJ2-3; 12 bases are shared with TRBD2. Germline V gene lookup returns CDR1 SGHTA and CDR2 FQGNSA. This CDR3 spans 18 amino acids. With 3 bases clipped from V and 4 bases from J, the junction kept 11 bases outside the gene matches. The CDR3 nucleotides read TGTGCCAGCAGCTTGCGGTCTAGCGGGGGGGCGGGGTCAGATACGCAGTATTTT. This codes for CASSLRSSGGAGSDTQYF.

This clonotype appeared a few times. This sequence joins TRBV7-9 and TRBJ1-1, with D unclear. This CDR3 contains 15 residues. The V end was cut by 4 bases, the J end by 0 bases, with 12 bases between. Germline CDR1 reads SEHNR; CDR2 reads FQNEAQ (reference sequence). The CDR3 DNA reads as TGTGCCAGCAGCTCGTCCGGGTACGTGAACACTGAAGCTTTCTTT. Translated, it gives CASSSSGYVNTEAFF.

This chain joins TRBV7-9 and TRBJ2-5; D not resolved. CDR1 is SEHNR, CDR2 FQNEAQ, per germline (reference sequence). The CDR3 has 14 residues. The V end was cut by 2 bases, the J end by 11 bases, with 18 bases between. This CDR3 is CASSLTVPYNEQYF. The CDR3 nucleotides read TGTGCCAGCAGCTTAACCGTTCCCTACAATGAGCAGTACTTC.

The gene calls are TRBV10-3 and TRBJ2-2, with 9 bases matching TRBD1. V gave up 8 bases and J gave up 5 bases; unmatched junction bases: 0. This CDR3 contains 12 residues. CDR1 and CDR2 from the germline V gene are ENHRY and SYGVKD. Here the CDR3 DNA reads TGTGCCATCGGGACAGGGACCGGGGAGCTGTTTTTT. It translates to CAIGTGTGELFF.

To note about this clonotype: Just one base apart from a much larger clone, this may be a read error. The chain carries TRBV7-6 and TRBJ2-7; TRBD1 agrees at 9 bases. There are 16 residues in the CDR3. Germline loops: CDR1 SGHVS, CDR2 FNYEAQ. CDR3 sequence: CVSSSGPGQGSYEQYF. The CDR3 DNA reads TGTGTCAGCAGCTCCGGGCCGGGACAGGGCTCCTACGAGCAGTACTTC. The full variable domain, rest sourced from reference TRBV7-6 and TRBJ2-7, is GAGVSQSPRYKVTKRGQDVALRCDPISGHVSLYWYRQALGQGPEFLTYFNYEAQQDKSGLPNDRFSAERPEGSISTLTIQRTEQRDSAMYRCVSSSGPGQGSYEQYFGPGTRLTVT.

This clonotype was found a few times. A much larger clone lies a single base off, so this may be a read error. This sequence joins TRBV20-1 and TRBJ2-1; tentative D call: TRBD1 (5 bases). The CDR3 is 13 amino acids. Per germline, CDR1 DFQATT and CDR2 SNEGSKA (reference sequence). The V end lost 0 bases, the J end lost 13 bases, and 16 bases lay between the germline ends. This chain's CDR3 is CSAREQARETQFF. CDR3 DNA sequence: TGCAGTGCTAGAGAACAGGCTCGAGAGACCCAGTTCTTC.

Notes on this clonotype: A read error is possible here, since a much larger clone lies one base away. This chain connects TRBV24-1 to TRBJ2-1; TRBD2 is a possible D gene (5 bases). Germline V gene lookup returns CDR1 KGHDR and CDR2 SFDVKD. CDR3 length equals 13 residues. The CDR3 nucleotides are TGTGCCGCCAGTGATTTTGGAACGGAGGTCCGGTTCTTC. It translates to CAASDFGTEVRFF.

The sample holds many counts of this clonotype. The chain carries TRBV5-7 and TRBJ2-3; D could derive from TRBD1 or TRBD2 (5 bases each). TRBV5-7 is identified as an open reading frame with a role that is uncertain. This CDR3 spans 14 amino acids. The ends were cut back, 4 bases at V and 5 bases at J, with 14 bases in the middle. In nucleotides, the CDR3 is TGTGCCAGCAGCCCGGGACGAACAAAAGATACGCAGTATTTT. The encoded protein is CASSPGRTKDTQYF.

A few counts support this clonotype. The rearrangement links TRBV6-2 or TRBV6-3 to TRBJ2-7, with 11 bases fitting TRBD1. Trimming cost V 5 bases and J 6 bases; bases outside gene matches: 12. CDR3 length: 16 residues. Germline CDR1 MNHEY, CDR2 SVGEGT. CDR3 DNA: TGTGCCAGCAGTAAGTCGGCCGGGACAGGGGGAGTCGAGCAGTACTTC. Translation: CASSKSAGTGGVEQYF.

This clonotype turned up a few times. The chain employs TRBV20-1 and TRBJ1-2; D possibly corresponds to TRBD1 (6 bases). Trimming stripped 2 bases from V and 2 bases from J, with 18 bases between. The CDR3 sequence is 16 residues long. Germline V gene lookup returns CDR1 DFQATT and CDR2 SNEGSKA (reference sequence). The CDR3 coding sequence is TGCAGTGCTAGACAGGCCGACTTAGGACAGAACTATGGCTACACCTTC. This gives the protein CSARQADLGQNYGYTF.

Many counts were recorded for this clonotype. This chain joins TRBV6-5 and TRBJ2-3, with D perhaps matching TRBD2 (6 bases). V was clipped by 2 bases and J by 0 bases, with 9 bases between them. This CDR3 spans 15 amino acids. Per the germline V gene, CDR1 is MNHEY and CDR2 is SVGAGI. The CDR3 DNA reads as TGTGCCAGCAGTTACCGTGGGGGGAGCACAGATACGCAGTATTTT. Translation: CASSYRGGSTDTQYF.

The V call is TRBV19, the J call TRBJ1-6; TRBD1 aligns across 8 bases. CDR1 and CDR2 from the germline V gene are LNHDA and SQIVND (reference sequence). J gave up 9 bases and V 2 bases, and 6 bases lay outside the gene matches. The CDR3 is 15 residues long. The CDR3 region has the DNA TGTGCCAGTAGTATATCCCGGACAGGGCCTTCACCCCTCCACTTT. Amino acids: CASSISRTGPSPLHF.

The sample holds one count of this clonotype. A clone one base away is much larger, so this may be a read error. The CDR3 DNA is TGTGCCAGCAGTGGGGGTAGTCAGCCCCAGCATTTT. The encoded protein is CASSGGSQPQHF. The chain couples TRBV12-3 or TRBV12-4 to TRBJ1-5; D perhaps matches TRBD1 (5 bases). The CDR3 covers 12 residues. V was shortened by 5 bases and J by 6 bases, with 8 bases between the two germline ends.